The T cell receptor beta chain described here comes from a study of blood T cell repertoires in COVID-19. The CDR3 extends over 19 amino acids. Germline loops: CDR1 ENHRY, CDR2 SYGVKD. The V gene lost 0 bases and the J gene lost 0 bases, with 18 bases spanning the gap. Patients of the Seattle cohort, enrolled during active infection, were followed longitudinally. In the authors' workflow: Reference gene primer amplification in the assay estimated nucleated cell counts. TCRdb's table, derived via immunoSEQ multiplex PCR, lists solely in-frame clones and lacks some. Clonal size and the V and J genes are those of that table, whereas D and trimming came from the DNA. This sample yields around 430,000 clones, of which around 88% are seen a single time; over 9.5% belongs to the top ten.

V usage is TRBV10-3 and J usage is TRBJ1-3; D might be TRBD1 (6 bases). This clonotype was obtained from a woman aged 50 to 60 with COVID-19, enrolled during active disease. The sample was peripheral blood. CDR3 region: CAISESLVVQGSSGNTIYF. The CDR3, as DNA: TGTGCCATCAGTGAGTCCCTGGTGGTACAGGGCTCCTCTGGAAACACCATATATTTT.